These 23 T cell receptor beta chains were all obtained from the same sample, sequenced in a study of T cells in Graves' hyperthyroidism and ophthalmopathy. The investigators amplified TCR beta CDR3 regions from RNA transcripts. Using the HTBI primer set, a first-round RT-PCR was run on the TCR CDR3. TCRdb called the multiplex PCR reads again in MiXCR, with one record for every CDR3 protein. This table holds approximately 600,000 distinct CDR3 sequences, 15% to 20% found once. Sequencing input: blood. The receptors derive from a woman under 40 with Graves' hyperthyroidism.

The chain's CDR3 is CSGKGSYEQYF. Here the CDR3 DNA reads TGCAGTGGCAAAGGCTCCTACGAGCAGTACTTC. The chain couples TRBV20-1 to TRBJ2-7; D call uncertain. This CDR3 region has 11 residues. The germline V gene encodes CDR1 DFQATT and CDR2 SNEGSKA (reference sequence). V was clipped by 7 bases and J by 0 bases, with 7 bases between them.

V usage is TRBV20-1 and J usage is TRBJ2-3; 12 bases are a match to TRBD2. The V gene's germline CDR1 is DFQATT and CDR2 SNEGSKA (reference sequence). The CDR3 runs 15 residues. V trimming: 1 base; J trimming: 3 bases; junction bases outside the gene matches: 2. The CDR3: CSARASGRETDTQYF. The CDR3 DNA sequence: TGCAGTGCTAGAGCTAGCGGGAGGGAAACAGATACGCAGTATTTT.

The table lists this clonotype with many counts. The chain carries TRBV11-3 and TRBJ2-5, with TRBD2 matching over 7 bases. Trimming at V came to 3 bases and at J to 0 bases, leaving 1 base not matched to a gene. CDR1 is SGHNT, CDR2 YENEEA, per germline. This CDR3 has 14 residues. The CDR3 DNA sequence: TGTGCCAGCAGCTTGGGGGGGGACCAAGAGACCCAGTACTTC. Translating gives CASSLGGDQETQYF.

This clonotype showed up many times. The V gene is TRBV2, the J gene TRBJ1-1, with D perhaps matching TRBD1 (5 bases). Germline CDR1 is SNHLY and CDR2 is FYNNEI. Trimming removed 6 bases from V and 4 bases from J, with 9 bases in between. The CDR3 length is 12 residues. The CDR3 sequence: CASRGEVTEAFF. The CDR3 coding sequence is TGTGCCAGCAGGGGGGAAGTCACTGAAGCTTTCTTT.

This clonotype was picked up many times. V usage is TRBV27 and J usage is TRBJ1-1, with a weak D call TRBD1 (5 bases). This CDR3 region has 17 residues. V dropped 4 bases and J dropped 4 bases, with 22 bases sitting between them. In germline, CDR1 is MNHEY, CDR2 SMNVEV (reference sequence). The CDR3 bases are TGTGCCAGCAGTTCTAATTGGGGCAGGTGGGAAGGCACTGAAGCTTTCTTT. Residues: CASSSNWGRWEGTEAFF.

The table lists this clonotype with many counts. The chain is built from TRBV7-9 and TRBJ2-5; D perhaps matches TRBD2 (6 bases). Trimming removed 6 bases from V and 4 bases from J, with 12 bases in between. Germline assignment: CDR1 SEHNR and CDR2 FQNEAQ (reference sequence). This CDR3 has 13 residues. CDR3 in amino acids: CASRLGLLETQYF. The CDR3 DNA follows: TGTGCCAGCAGGTTGGGACTGCTAGAGACCCAGTACTTC.

The sample holds many counts of this clonotype. The chain recombines TRBV29-1 with TRBJ2-1; 7 bases map to TRBD1. CDR1 SQVTM and CDR2 ANQGSEA come from the germline V gene. Trimming cost V 5 bases and J 10 bases; bases outside gene matches: 14. The CDR3 has 14 residues. The CDR3 sequence is CSVPRAAGGEEQFF. CDR3 DNA: TGCAGCGTTCCCCGGGCGGCAGGGGGTGAGGAGCAGTTCTTC.

In this sample, this clonotype turned up many times. V usage is TRBV20-1 and J usage is TRBJ1-5, with TRBD1 identical over 9 bases. Germline V gives CDR1 DFQATT, CDR2 SNEGSKA (reference sequence). This CDR3 is 18 amino acids long. Trimming cost V 1 base and J 2 bases; bases outside gene matches: 12. The DNA for the CDR3 is TGCAGTGCTAGAGGGCACGGGACAGGGTCGATTGGCAATCAGCCCCAGCATTTT. It encodes CSARGHGTGSIGNQPQHF.

The table lists this clonotype with a few counts. The rearrangement links TRBV5-1 to TRBJ1-2, with D maybe TRBD1 (5 bases). Germline CDR1 and CDR2: SGHRS and YFSETQ. V shed 4 bases and J shed 2 bases, with 12 bases lying between them. The CDR3 runs 14 residues. This chain's CDR3 is CASSVDTFNYGYTF. Written as DNA, the CDR3 is TGCGCCAGCAGCGTGGACACTTTCAACTATGGCTACACCTTC.

This clonotype was observed a handful of times. The chain carries TRBV15 and TRBJ1-2; 8 bases match TRBD1. The CDR3 contains 12 residues. The germline V gene has CDR1 LNHNV and CDR2 YYDKDF (reference sequence). The V and J ends lost 6 bases and 8 bases, in that order; junction bases with no gene match: 5. Here the CDR3 DNA reads TGTGCCACCAGTCACAGGGGGTTCGGCTACACCTTC. This gives the protein CATSHRGFGYTF.

This clonotype was seen at least ten times. A much larger clone is a single base away; this may be a read error. The V call is TRBV2, the J call TRBJ1-1; perhaps TRBD1 as D (6 bases). The CDR3 is 14 residues long. The germline V and J ends were trimmed by 6 bases and 4 bases, with 15 bases remaining between them. Per germline, CDR1 SNHLY and CDR2 FYNNEI. CDR3 coding DNA: TGTGCCAGCAGACCCGGGACACTGAGCACTGAAGCTTTCTTT. It codes for CASRPGTLSTEAFF.

This clonotype was seen only a few times. The chain joins TRBV30 to TRBJ2-1, with 8 bases matching TRBD1. CDR1 and CDR2 from the germline V gene are GTSNPN and SVGIG (reference sequence). Trimming cost V 3 bases and J 7 bases; bases outside gene matches: 14. The CDR3 consists of 16 residues. The CDR3 spells CAWRTSRGTGRNEQFF. DNA for the CDR3: TGTGCCTGGAGGACCTCACGGGGGACAGGAAGAAATGAGCAGTTCTTC.

This clonotype showed up many times. V is TRBV10-3 and J is TRBJ2-7, with D possibly TRBD1 on 5 matching bases. The CDR3 totals 13 residues. CDR1 and CDR2 from the germline V gene are ENHRY and SYGVKD. V was trimmed by 2 bases and J by 7 bases, leaving 12 bases between them. The CDR3 loop reads CAISEQGVWEQYF. The CDR3, as DNA: TGTGCCATCAGTGAGCAAGGGGTTTGGGAGCAGTACTTC.

This clonotype was detected ten times or more. The chain carries TRBV2 and TRBJ2-5, with D possibly being TRBD2 (7 bases). The length of the CDR3 is 17 residues. Between the trimmed V and J ends, which lost 1 base and 1 base, there was a span of 16 bases. CDR1 is SNHLY, CDR2 FYNNEI, per germline. The CDR3 protein is CASSEVKAGGAQETQYF. The CDR3 coding sequence is TGTGCCAGCAGTGAAGTGAAGGCTGGGGGGGCCCAAGAGACCCAGTACTTC.

This clonotype was counted at least ten times. This sequence joins TRBV4-2 and TRBJ2-2; 8 bases fit TRBD2. Per germline, CDR1 LGHNA and CDR2 YNFKEQ. Trimming took 4 bases from V and 3 from J; bases not matched to a gene: 4. This CDR3 comprises 15 residues. Here the CDR3 DNA reads TGTGCCAGCAGCCGGCTAGCGGGCTACACCGGGGAGCTGTTTTTT. Protein product: CASSRLAGYTGELFF.

The CDR3 loop is CASKWLAANTGELFF. Written as DNA, the CDR3 is TGTGCCAGCAAATGGCTAGCGGCGAACACCGGGGAGCTGTTTTTT. The chain uses TRBV2 and TRBJ2-2; 7 positions match TRBD2. The germline V gene has CDR1 SNHLY and CDR2 FYNNEI. The V segment lost 7 bases and the J segment 0 bases; nucleotides outside the gene matches: 5. The CDR3 loop spans 15 amino acids. Based on the CDR3 plus reference TRBV2 and TRBJ2-2, the full variable domain is EPEVTQTPSHQVTQMGQEVILRCVPISNHLYFYWYRQILGQKVEFLVSFYNNEISEKSEIFDDQFSVERPDGSNFTLKIRSTKLEDSAMYFCASKWLAANTGELFFGEGSRLTVL.

The CDR3: CASSQGSVLEKLFF. CDR3 bases: TGTGCCAGCAGCCAAGGGAGTGTATTAGAAAAACTGTTTTTT. The V call is TRBV14, the J call TRBJ1-4; D is ambiguous. V was pared by 1 base and J by 8 bases, with 11 bases between. The CDR3 contains 14 residues. From germline, CDR1 is SGHDN and CDR2 FVKESK.

The sample holds a few counts of this clonotype. The chain joins TRBV9 to TRBJ2-7; weak D call: TRBD2 (5 bases). V was pared by 0 bases and J by 2 bases, with 12 bases between. The CDR3 is 15 residues long. Per germline, CDR1 SGDLS and CDR2 YYNGEE. The CDR3 nucleotides are TGTGCCAGCAGCGTAGATCCGGAGGAACCCTACGAGCAGTACTTC. It codes for CASSVDPEEPYEQYF. Full variable domain (remainder filled in from reference TRBV9 and TRBJ2-7): DSGVTQTPKHLITATGQRVTLRCSPRSGDLSVYWYQQSLDQGLQFLIQYYNGEERAKGNILERFSAQQFPDLHSELNLSSLELGDSALYFCASSVDPEEPYEQYFGPGTRLTVT.

This clonotype was seen more than once but under ten times. The CDR3 DNA reads as TGCAGCGCCGCAAGGGGTGCCGGAAACACCATATATTTT. Its translation is CSAARGAGNTIYF. The chain joins TRBV29-1 to TRBJ1-3; weak D call: TRBD1 (5 bases). This CDR3 contains 13 residues. Germline V gene lookup returns CDR1 SQVTM and CDR2 ANQGSEA. V shed 7 bases and J shed 4 bases, with 14 bases lying between them.

This clonotype showed up just a few times. The V call is TRBV3-1, the J call TRBJ2-7, with 8 bases identical to TRBD1. The CDR3 extends over 14 amino acids. Germline CDR1 is LGHDT and CDR2 is YNNKEL (reference sequence). The trim removed 4 bases at V and 4 bases at J, leaving 6 bases unmatched. As DNA, the CDR3 is TGTGCCAGCAGCCCTGGACAGGGTTGGTACGAGCAGTACTTC. The encoded protein is CASSPGQGWYEQYF.

The chain recombines TRBV30 with TRBJ1-4; TRBD1 agrees at 7 bases. Germline CDR1 and CDR2: GTSNPN and SVGIG (reference sequence). This CDR3 contains 13 residues. The trim removed 2 bases at V and 7 bases at J, leaving 4 bases unmatched. As DNA, the CDR3 is TGTGCCTGGAGTACCAACAGGGGTGAAAAACTGTTTTTT. It translates to CAWSTNRGEKLFF. Together with reference TRBV30 and TRBJ1-4, the CDR3 gives the full variable domain: SQTIHQWPATLVQPVGSPLSLECTVEGTSNPNLYWYRQAAGRGLQLLFYSVGIGQISSEVPQNLSASRPQDRQFILSSKKLLLSDSGFYLCAWSTNRGEKLFFGSGTQLSVL.

The sample holds many counts of this clonotype. The gene calls are TRBV11-2 and TRBJ2-7, with 10 bases identical to TRBD1. Germline V gives CDR1 SGHAT, CDR2 FQNNGV. V gave up 5 bases and J gave up 2 bases; unmatched junction bases: 6. This CDR3 comprises 15 residues. CDR3 region: CASSPTTGGTYEQYF. CDR3 in DNA: TGTGCCAGCAGCCCGACGACAGGGGGCACCTACGAGCAGTACTTC.

This clonotype occurred a few times. V usage is TRBV7-3 and J usage is TRBJ2-3; weak D call: TRBD2 (5 bases). Trimming cost V 3 bases and J 5 bases, with 15 bases left between them. The CDR3 is 15 residues long. From germline, CDR1 is SGHTA and CDR2 FQGTGA. The CDR3, as DNA: TGTGCCAGCAGCTTCTCGGGATCACAGATAGATACGCAGTATTTT. Residues: CASSFSGSQIDTQYF.